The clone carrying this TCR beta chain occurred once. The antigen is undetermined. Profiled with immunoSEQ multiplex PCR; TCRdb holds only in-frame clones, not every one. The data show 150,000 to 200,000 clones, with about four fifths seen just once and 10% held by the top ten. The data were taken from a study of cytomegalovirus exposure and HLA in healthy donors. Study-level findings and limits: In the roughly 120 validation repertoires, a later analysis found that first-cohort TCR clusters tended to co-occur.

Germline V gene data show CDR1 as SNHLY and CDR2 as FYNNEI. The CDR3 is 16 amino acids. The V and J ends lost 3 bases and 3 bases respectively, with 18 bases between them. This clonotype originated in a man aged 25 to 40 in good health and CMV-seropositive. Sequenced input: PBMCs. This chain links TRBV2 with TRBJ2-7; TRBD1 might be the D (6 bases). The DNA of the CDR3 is TGTGCCAGCAGTGATGCGTTGACAGGCGGCTACTACGAGCAGTACTTC. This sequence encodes CASSDALTGGYYEQYF.